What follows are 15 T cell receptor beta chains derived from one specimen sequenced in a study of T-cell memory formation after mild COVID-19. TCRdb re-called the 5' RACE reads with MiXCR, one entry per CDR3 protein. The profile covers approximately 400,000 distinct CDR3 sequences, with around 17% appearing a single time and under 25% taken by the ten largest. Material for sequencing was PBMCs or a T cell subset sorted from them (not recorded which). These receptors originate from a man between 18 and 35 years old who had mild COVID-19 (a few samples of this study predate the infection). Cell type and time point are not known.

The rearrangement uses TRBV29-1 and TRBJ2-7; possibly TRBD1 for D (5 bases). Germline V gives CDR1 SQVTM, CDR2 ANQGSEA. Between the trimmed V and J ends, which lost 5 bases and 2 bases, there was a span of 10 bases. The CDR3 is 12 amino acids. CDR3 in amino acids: CSVQGTTYEQYF. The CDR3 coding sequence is TGCAGCGTTCAGGGTACTACCTACGAGCAGTACTTC.

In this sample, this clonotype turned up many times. The CDR3 protein is CSAKKGGPYNEQFF. CDR3 sequence (DNA): TGCAGTGCCAAAAAGGGGGGGCCCTACAATGAGCAGTTCTTC. The rearrangement links TRBV20-1 to TRBJ2-1, with a tentative D call TRBD2 (7 bases). V was cut by 6 bases and J by 2 bases, with 14 bases left in between. The CDR3 is 14 residues long. CDR1 is DFQATT and CDR2 is SNEGSKA in the germline V gene (reference sequence).

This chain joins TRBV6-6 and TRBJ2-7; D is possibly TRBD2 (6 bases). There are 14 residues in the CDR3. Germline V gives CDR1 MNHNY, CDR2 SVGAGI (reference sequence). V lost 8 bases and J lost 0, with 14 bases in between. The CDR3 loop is CASREIRSSYEQYF. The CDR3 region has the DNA TGTGCCAGCCGGGAGATCAGGAGCTCCTACGAGCAGTACTTC.

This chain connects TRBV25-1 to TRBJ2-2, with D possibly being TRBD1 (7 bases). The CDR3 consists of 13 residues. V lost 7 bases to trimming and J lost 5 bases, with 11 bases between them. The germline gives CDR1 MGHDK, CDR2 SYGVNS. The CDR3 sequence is CASTRGVTGELFF. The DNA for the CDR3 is TGTGCCAGCACCAGGGGGGTGACCGGGGAGCTGTTTTTT.

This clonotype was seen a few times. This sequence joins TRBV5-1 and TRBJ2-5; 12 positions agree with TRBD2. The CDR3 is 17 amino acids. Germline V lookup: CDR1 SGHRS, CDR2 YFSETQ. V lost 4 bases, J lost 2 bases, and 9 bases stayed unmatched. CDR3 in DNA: TGCGCCAGCAGCGAGTTCCTAGCGGGGGGGCCTCAAGAGACCCAGTACTTC. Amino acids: CASSEFLAGGPQETQYF.

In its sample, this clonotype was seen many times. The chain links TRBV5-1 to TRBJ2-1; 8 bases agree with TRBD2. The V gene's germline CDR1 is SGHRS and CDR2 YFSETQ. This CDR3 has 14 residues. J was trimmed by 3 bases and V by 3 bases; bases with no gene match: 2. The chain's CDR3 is CASSSGGDYNEQFF. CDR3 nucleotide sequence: TGCGCCAGCAGCTCCGGGGGGGACTACAATGAGCAGTTCTTC. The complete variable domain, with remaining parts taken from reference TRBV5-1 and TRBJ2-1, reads KAGVTQTPRYLIKTRGQQVTLSCSPISGHRSVSWYQQTPGQGLQFLFEYFSETQRNKGNFPGRFSGRQFSNSRSEMNVSTLELGDSALYLCASSSGGDYNEQFFGPGTRLTVL.

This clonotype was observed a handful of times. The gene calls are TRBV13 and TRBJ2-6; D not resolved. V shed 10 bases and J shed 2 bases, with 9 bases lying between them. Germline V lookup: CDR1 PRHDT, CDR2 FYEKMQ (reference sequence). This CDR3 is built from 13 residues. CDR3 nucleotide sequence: TGTGCCACCCAGTGGGCTGGGGCCAACGTCCTGACTTTC. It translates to CATQWAGANVLTF.

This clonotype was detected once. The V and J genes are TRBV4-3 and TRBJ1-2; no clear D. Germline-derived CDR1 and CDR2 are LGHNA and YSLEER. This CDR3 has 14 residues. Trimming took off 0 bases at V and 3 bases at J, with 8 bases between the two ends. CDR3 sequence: CASSQDRLYYGYTF. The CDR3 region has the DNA TGCGCCAGCAGCCAAGACAGACTTTACTATGGCTACACCTTC.

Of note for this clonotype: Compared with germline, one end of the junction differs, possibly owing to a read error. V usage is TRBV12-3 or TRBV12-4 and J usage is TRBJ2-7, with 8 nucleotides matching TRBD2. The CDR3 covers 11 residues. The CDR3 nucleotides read TGTGCCAGCAGTTTCGGGGGGGCCCCCTTCTTC. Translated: CASSFGGAPFF.

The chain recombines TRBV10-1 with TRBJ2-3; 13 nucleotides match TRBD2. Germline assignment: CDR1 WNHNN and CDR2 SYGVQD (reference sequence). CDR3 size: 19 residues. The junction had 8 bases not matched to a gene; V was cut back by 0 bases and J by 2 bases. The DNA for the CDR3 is TGCGCCAGCAGTGAGTCTCCCGGACTAGCGGGGGCCCTCACAGATACGCAGTATTTT. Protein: CASSESPGLAGALTDTQYF.

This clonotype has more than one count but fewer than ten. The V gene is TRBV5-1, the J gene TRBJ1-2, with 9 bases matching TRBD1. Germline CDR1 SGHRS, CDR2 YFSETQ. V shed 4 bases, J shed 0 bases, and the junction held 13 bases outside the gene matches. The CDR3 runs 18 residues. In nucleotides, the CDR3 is TGCGCCAGCAGCCCCCAAGTCCGGGGGACAGGGACTAACTATGGCTACACCTTC. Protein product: CASSPQVRGTGTNYGYTF.

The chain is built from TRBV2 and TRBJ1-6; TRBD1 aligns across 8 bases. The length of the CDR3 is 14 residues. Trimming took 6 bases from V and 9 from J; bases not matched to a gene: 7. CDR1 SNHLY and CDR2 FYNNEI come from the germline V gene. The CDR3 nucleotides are TGTGCCAGCAGCGCGGGACAGGAGGTTTCACCCCTCCACTTT. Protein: CASSAGQEVSPLHF.

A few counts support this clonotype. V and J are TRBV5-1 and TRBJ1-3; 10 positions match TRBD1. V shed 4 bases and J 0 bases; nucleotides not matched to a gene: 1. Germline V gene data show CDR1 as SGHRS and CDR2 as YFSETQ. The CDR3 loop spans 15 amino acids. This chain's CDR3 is CASSRDRGSGNTIYF. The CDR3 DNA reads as TGCGCCAGCAGCAGGGACAGGGGCTCTGGAAACACCATATATTTT.

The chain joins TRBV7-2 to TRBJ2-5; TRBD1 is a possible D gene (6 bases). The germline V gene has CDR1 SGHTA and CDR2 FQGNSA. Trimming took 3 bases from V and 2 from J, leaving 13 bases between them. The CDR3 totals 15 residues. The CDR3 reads CASSFQTGQQETQYF. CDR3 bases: TGTGCCAGCAGCTTTCAAACCGGACAGCAAGAGACCCAGTACTTC.

CDR3 in DNA: TGCGCCAGCAGCCAGTCCCTGGAGACTAGCGGGGGGGCCAGGGATACGCAGTATTTT. Its translation: CASSQSLETSGGARDTQYF. V usage is TRBV4-3 and J usage is TRBJ2-3, with 14 bases identical to TRBD2. In germline, CDR1 is LGHNA, CDR2 YSLEER. The V and J ends lost 3 bases and 6 bases, in that order; junction bases with no gene match: 14. This CDR3 has 19 amino acids.